This TCR beta chain is drawn from a study of cytomegalovirus exposure and HLA in healthy donors. Study-wide results and caveats: Associated with cytomegalovirus, according to the listing, were approximately 160 TCR beta chains.

CDR3 length equals 17 residues. The germline V gene encodes CDR1 SEHNR and CDR2 FQNEAQ (reference sequence). Trimming shortened V by 4 bases and J by 5 bases, and 21 bases separated the two germline ends. The donors formed part of the approximately 120-subject validation cohort, distinct from the 666-subject first cohort. Only one count was recorded for this clone. As yet, its antigen is unknown. Generated by immunoSEQ multiplex PCR, the TCRdb table keeps only in-frame clones and is missing some. The table includes 200,000 to 250,000 clones, about 88% detected once. The chain joins TRBV7-9 to TRBJ1-5; tentatively, D is TRBD1 (5 bases). This sequence originates from a man aged 18 to 29 in good health and CMV-seropositive. Specimen: PBMCs. The CDR3 loop is CASSYLGPGVKDQPQHF. The CDR3 coding sequence is TGTGCCAGCAGCTACTTAGGGCCGGGGGTAAAGGATCAGCCCCAGCATTTT.